Listed below are T cell receptor beta chains from one sample, sequenced in a study of T-cell memory formation after mild COVID-19. Using its own MiXCR run on the 5' RACE reads, TCRdb lists one record per CDR3 protein. The table lists 35,000 to 55,000 distinct CDR3 sequences, roughly 9% of them singletons, with 12% in the top ten. Specimen: PBMCs or a T cell subset sorted from them (not recorded which). These receptors all come from an adult woman who had mild COVID-19 (a few samples of this study predate the infection). Cell type and time point are not known. Each CDR3 is given with its conserved first and last residue. A D gene is named only where the DNA matches it firmly. Clone size is given for some rows only: seen once, a few or many times, or a class if the clone is expanded.

few	TRBV27	TRBJ2-5	TRBD2	TGTGCCAGCGGCCTACCGGGACTAGCGGGAGGCGGCGGGACCCAGTACTTC	CASGLPGLAGGGGTQYF
.	TRBV7-8	TRBJ2-6	.	TGTGCCAGCAGCCTGAGGTCGGAGACAACGGGATCTGGGGCCAACGTCCTGACTTTC	CASSLRSETTGSGANVLTF
few	TRBV7-9	TRBJ1-4	.	TGTGCCAGCAGCCGAGCTTTTGAACAGGCTAATGAAAAACTGTTTTTT	CASSRAFEQANEKLFF
many	TRBV5-1	TRBJ2-2	.	TGCGCCAGCAGCTTGATCGCGGGGAAGGCCGGGGAGCTGTTTTTT	CASSLIAGKAGELFF
medium-sized	TRBV4-2	TRBJ1-5	TRBD1	TGTGCCAGCAGCCAAACTGACAGGGGAAGACAGCCCCAGCATTTT	CASSQTDRGRQPQHF
many	TRBV15	TRBJ2-7	.	TGTGCCACCAGCAGAGTTGGACCCTACGAGCAGTACTTC	CATSRVGPYEQYF
.	TRBV7-8	TRBJ1-1	.	TGTGCCAGCAGCTTAGGTCGGGGTAACAGGCGGAACACTGAAGCTTTCTTT	CASSLGRGNRRNTEAFF
many	TRBV4-2	TRBJ1-2	.	TGTGCCAGCAGCCAAGAAGGGGGCTACACCTTC	CASSQEGGYTF
few	TRBV7-9	TRBJ2-3	TRBD2	TGTGCCAGCAGCACATTAGCGGGAGGGCCCACAGATACGCAGTATTTT	CASSTLAGGPTDTQYF
few	TRBV4-2	TRBJ1-2	TRBD1	TGTGCCAGCAGCCAAGAACAGGGGCCCAACTATGGCTACACCTTC	CASSQEQGPNYGYTF
many	TRBV7-2	TRBJ1-1	TRBD1	TGTGCCAGCAGCCTAAGCGGACAGGGCTTGACTGAAGCTTTCTTT	CASSLSGQGLTEAFF
medium-sized	TRBV20-1	TRBJ2-3	.	TGCAGTGCTAGAGACCTCGTGGGACCGGGGGATACGCAGTATTTT	CSARDLVGPGDTQYF
.	TRBV7-9	TRBJ2-3	.	TGTGCCAGCAGCTTAGCGGGCAGGTCAGGGGTTACGCAGTATTTT	CASSLAGRSGVTQYF
many	TRBV7-2	TRBJ2-5	TRBD2	TGTGCCAGCAGCCGCGGGGGGGCGGGATCCAAGACCCAGTACTTC	CASSRGGAGSKTQYF
few	TRBV7-2	TRBJ2-3	.	TGTGCCAGCAGCTTACAGTTGAGATCCACAGATACGCAGTATTTT	CASSLQLRSTDTQYF
.	TRBV4-2	TRBJ1-1	TRBD1	TGTGCCAGCAGCCAGGGACAGGGGGCGGGAGGCACTGAAGCTTTCTTT	CASSQGQGAGGTEAFF
.	TRBV6-1	TRBJ1-1	.	TGTGCCAGCACCTGGGATAGCCAACGTCCCATGAACACTGAAGCTTTCTTT	CASTWDSQRPMNTEAFF
many	TRBV4-3	TRBJ2-1	TRBD2	TGCGCCAGCAGCCGGACTAGCGGGACAGGCGATGAGCAGTTCTTC	CASSRTSGTGDEQFF
few	TRBV7-6	TRBJ2-5	TRBD2	TGTGCCAGCAGCGCCCACGGGGGGAGGTCAGAGACCCAGTACTTC	CASSAHGGRSETQYF
medium-sized	TRBV29-1	TRBJ2-6	.	TGCAGCGTTCTCCTCTCTGGGGCCAACGTCCTGACTTTC	CSVLLSGANVLTF
.	TRBV29-1	TRBJ1-4	.	TGCAGCGTTGGCGGGTCTAATGAAAAACTGTTTTTT	CSVGGSNEKLFF
many	TRBV7-3	TRBJ1-2	TRBD1	TGTGCCAGCAGCTCATCTCAGGGGGTTGGCTACACCTTC	CASSSSQGVGYTF
few	TRBV18	TRBJ2-1	TRBD2	TGTGCCAGCTCACCACCTAGACTAGCGGGGGGCGGCGGTGAGCAGTTCTTC	CASSPPRLAGGGGEQFF
many	TRBV5-1	TRBJ2-2	.	TGCGCCAGCAGCTTGGTACTGAACACCGGGGAGCTGTTTTTT	CASSLVLNTGELFF
few	TRBV18	TRBJ2-3	TRBD2	TGTGCCAGCTCACCAGGCGCGGGAGGATTTAGCACAGATACGCAGTATTTT	CASSPGAGGFSTDTQYF
.	TRBV5-1	TRBJ2-3	.	TGCGCCAGCGGGCAGACAAACACAGATACGCAGTATTTT	CASGQTNTDTQYF
many	TRBV12-3/TRBV12-4	TRBJ2-1	.	TGTGCCACCAGCCAGCAGTTACCAGGAGCCGGGGGCAATGAGCAGTTCTTC	CATSQQLPGAGGNEQFF
few	TRBV6-1	TRBJ2-3	.	TGTGCCAGCAGTGAAGCGGGGGGAGGTGCAGATACGCAGTATTTT	CASSEAGGGADTQYF
.	TRBV3-1	TRBJ2-7	TRBD1	TGTGCCAGCAGCCAAAAATACCGGGACAGCCGAATCGAAAGGACCTACGAGCAGTACTTC	CASSQKYRDSRIERTYEQYF
few	TRBV5-1	TRBJ1-2	.	TGCGCCAGCAGCTTGGCCCCGACAGCCTCTAACTATGGCTACACCTTC	CASSLAPTASNYGYTF
.	TRBV6-1	TRBJ1-4	.	TGTGCCAGCAGCCTCAGGAAGGGGGCAACTAATGAAAAACTGTTTTTT	CASSLRKGATNEKLFF
.	TRBV4-2	TRBJ1-1	.	TGTGCCAGCAGCCAAGATCGGGGAGCTGAAGCTTTCTTT	CASSQDRGAEAFF
few	TRBV14	TRBJ2-5	TRBD2	TGTGCCAGCAGCCAAGATCATAGTATTACTAGCGGGGGCCCCGGGGAGACCCAGTACTTC	CASSQDHSITSGGPGETQYF
few	TRBV5-4	TRBJ1-6	.	TGTGCCAGCAGCTTGAGGAACGAGTATAATTCACCCCTCCACTTT	CASSLRNEYNSPLHF
many	TRBV20-1	TRBJ2-3	TRBD2	TGCAGTGCTAGAGGTGGACTAGCGGCGGTCTCGGATACGCAGTATTTT	CSARGGLAAVSDTQYF
many	TRBV2	TRBJ2-7	.	TGTGCCAGCAGGGGCCTCACCTACGAGCAGTACTTC	CASRGLTYEQYF
few	TRBV6-2/TRBV6-3	TRBJ2-1	TRBD2	TGTGCCAGCAGGCAACCGAGGACTAGCGGACTCAACAATGAGCAGTTCTTC	CASRQPRTSGLNNEQFF
.	TRBV10-2	TRBJ2-3	.	TGCGCCAGCAGTGTAAAGGTAGATACGCAGTATTTT	CASSVKVDTQYF
few	TRBV24-1	TRBJ1-1	.	TGTGCCACCAGTGATTCCTCTGTCACTGAAGCTTTCTTT	CATSDSSVTEAFF
many	TRBV10-3	TRBJ2-7	.	TGTGCCATCAGTGAGGAGGCCAACGAGCAGTACTTC	CAISEEANEQYF
many	TRBV5-1	TRBJ2-7	TRBD1	TGCGCCAGCAGCCTTACAGCGGGACAGGGGTACGAGCAGTACTTC	CASSLTAGQGYEQYF
few	TRBV7-9	TRBJ2-3	.	TGTGCCAGCAGTTACCGGGACGGTTCTACAGATACGCAGTATTTT	CASSYRDGSTDTQYF
.	TRBV11-2	TRBJ2-2	.	TGTGCCAGCAGACGTCCGGGACATTCCACCGGGGAGCTGTTTTTT	CASRRPGHSTGELFF
.	TRBV7-2	TRBJ2-5	.	TGTGCCAGCAGCTTAGATGGGTCCACCGGGGAGACCCAGTACTTC	CASSLDGSTGETQYF
few	TRBV5-1	TRBJ2-5	TRBD1	TGCGCCAGCAGCAGTGGGACAGGGGGCTTAGAGACCCAGTACTTC	CASSSGTGGLETQYF
.	TRBV11-1	TRBJ2-1	TRBD1	TGTGCCAGCAGCCAGACCGGGACAGGTCACAATGAGCAGTTCTTC	CASSQTGTGHNEQFF
.	TRBV14	TRBJ1-2	.	TGTGCCAGCAGCCAGGACCAGAGCTATGGCTACACCTTC	CASSQDQSYGYTF
many	TRBV12-3/TRBV12-4	TRBJ2-7	.	TGTGCCAGCAGTTTATCAGGTAGCGGCCCTAGAACCTACGAGCAGTACTTC	CASSLSGSGPRTYEQYF
.	TRBV6-2/TRBV6-3	TRBJ2-3	TRBD2	TGTGCCAGCAGTTGGGACTACCAAGGCACAGATACGCAGTATTTT	CASSWDYQGTDTQYF
many	TRBV11-1	TRBJ2-1	.	TGTGCCAGCGGAGCCGGGACCTTGTCCAATGAGCAGTTCTTC	CASGAGTLSNEQFF
.	TRBV6-6	TRBJ2-1	TRBD2	TGTGCCAGCAGGCTAGGGACTAGCGGATACAATGAGCAGTTCTTC	CASRLGTSGYNEQFF
few	TRBV20-1	TRBJ2-1	TRBD2	TGCAGTGTACTAGCGGGGAGCTACAATGAGCAGTTCTTC	CSVLAGSYNEQFF
many	TRBV29-1	TRBJ2-7	TRBD1	TGCAGCGCAGGGACAGGGACCTACGAGCAGTACTTC	CSAGTGTYEQYF
.	TRBV12-3/TRBV12-4	TRBJ1-2	.	TGTGCCAGCAGACCAGAGACAGGTTTACCCTGTGGCTACACCTTC	CASRPETGLPCGYTF